Below, one T cell receptor beta chain is given with its context. This receptor's antigen is unknown. Base qualities are not recorded, but no much larger clone differs from it by a single base. One collaborating source in Seattle enrolled patients during active infection and followed them longitudinally through the course of disease. Each collaborating institution followed its own protocols to collect whole blood in K2EDTA tubes. For TCRbeta analysis, collaborators shipped samples as frozen whole blood, isolated PBMCs, or DNA extracted from either of those sample types. This entry comes from a study of blood T cell repertoires in COVID-19 (TCRdb year 2020). In the study overall: Samples from collaborators originated in the United States, Italy and Spain and spanned both the acute and convalescent phases of COVID-19. Where available, HLA class I and class II types were taken from metadata supplied by the sample provider and were not determined by assay-based typing. The prospective study material was composed of cDNA or gDNA derived from T cells, B-cell-depleted T cells, or PBMCs. Nearly every sample came with metadata listing a de-identified subject ID, COVID-19 status, age in years and sex. Samples were obtained from the ongoing ImmuneRACE study (first 160 participants) and from over 1,000 subjects provided by 6 global collaborators. Subjects who had been exposed to COVID-19, were actively infected with it, or had recovered from it provided the deeply sampled blood TCRbeta repertoires that made up the dataset. The repertoires were released in a freely available public database intended as a resource for research on the immune response to SARS-CoV-2.

The CDR3 sequence holds 15 residues, the cysteine and phenylalanine included. The only DNA kept is the CDR3, 45 bases in frame from the first base. According to the germline V gene (reference sequence), CDR1 reads LGHDT and CDR2 reads YNNKEL. Trimming removed 3 bases from V and 6 bases from J, leaving 14 bases between the germline ends. TCRbeta CDR3 regions were amplified from genomic DNA by means of the immunoSEQ Assay, a bias-controlled multiplex PCR. Turning to the authors' computational methods: Within the assay, amplification of reference gene primers was used to estimate how many nucleated cells each sample contained. To quantify the absolute abundance of each unique TCRbeta CDR3 rearrangement, sequence reads were collapsed and filtered. For each sample, productive Simpson clonality was calculated as the square root of Simpson's diversity index across productive rearrangements. In TCRdb, the immuneACCESS table is reduced to in-frame sequences with V and J assigned. These tables do not hold every clone; where another copy was compared, an unresolved V gene accounts for under half, and the others remain unexplained. Clone size and V and J calls were adopted from that table, with D and trimming inferred from the DNA. Present in this sample are a few hundred thousand clones, more than 75% of which were seen just once. The ten top clones hold over 9.5% of the sample.

Study-wide findings and limitations: Clinical and demographic metadata were provided uncurated, with the amount varying by source and participant.

Material: peripheral blood. The rearrangement joined TRBV3-1 (or the pseudogene TRBV3-2) to TRBJ2-2; the D gene is possibly TRBD2, with 5 bases matching. The TCR sequence derives from a woman under 40 with COVID-19, enrolled during active disease. The DNA sequence follows: TGTGCCAGCAGCCAGGGTAATACGAGGGCCGGGGAGCTGTTTTTT. The encoded protein is CASSQGNTRAGELFF.